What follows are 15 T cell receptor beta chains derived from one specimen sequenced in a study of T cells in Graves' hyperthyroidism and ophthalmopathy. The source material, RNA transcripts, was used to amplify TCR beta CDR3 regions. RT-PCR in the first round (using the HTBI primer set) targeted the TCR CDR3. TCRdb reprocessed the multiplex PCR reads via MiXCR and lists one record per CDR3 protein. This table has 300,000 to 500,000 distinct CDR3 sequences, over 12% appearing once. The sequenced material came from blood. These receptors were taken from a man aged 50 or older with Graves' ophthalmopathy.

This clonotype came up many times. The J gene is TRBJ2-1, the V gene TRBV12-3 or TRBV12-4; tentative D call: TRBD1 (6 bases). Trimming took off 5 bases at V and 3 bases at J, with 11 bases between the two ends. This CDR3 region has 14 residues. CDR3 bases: TGTGCCAGCAGTGAGCCGACAGGCTACAATGAGCAGTTCTTC. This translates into CASSEPTGYNEQFF.

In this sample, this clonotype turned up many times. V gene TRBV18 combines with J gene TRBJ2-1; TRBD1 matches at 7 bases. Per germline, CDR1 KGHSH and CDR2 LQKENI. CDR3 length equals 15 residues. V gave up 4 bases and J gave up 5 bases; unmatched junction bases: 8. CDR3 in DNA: TGTGCCAGCTCACAGGGGGCGAGGGAGAACAATGAGCAGTTCTTC. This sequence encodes CASSQGARENNEQFF.

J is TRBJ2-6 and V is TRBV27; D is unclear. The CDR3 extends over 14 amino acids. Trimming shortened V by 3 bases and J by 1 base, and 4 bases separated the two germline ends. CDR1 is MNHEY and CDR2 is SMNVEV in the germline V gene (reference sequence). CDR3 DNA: TGTGCCAGCAGTTTGTTATCTGGGGCCAACGTCCTGACTTTC. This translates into CASSLLSGANVLTF.

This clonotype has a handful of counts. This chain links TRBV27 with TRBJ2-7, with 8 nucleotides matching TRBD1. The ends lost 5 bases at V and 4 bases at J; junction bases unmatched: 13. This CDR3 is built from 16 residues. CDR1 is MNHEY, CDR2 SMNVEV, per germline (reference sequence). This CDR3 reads CASSTPGTGAFYEQYF. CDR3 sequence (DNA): TGTGCCAGCAGTACCCCAGGGACAGGTGCCTTTTACGAGCAGTACTTC.

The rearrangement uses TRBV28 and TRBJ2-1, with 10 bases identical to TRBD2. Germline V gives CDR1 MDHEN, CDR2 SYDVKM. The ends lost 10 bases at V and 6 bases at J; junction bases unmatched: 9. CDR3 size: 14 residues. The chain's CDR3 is CAIEREGKFNEQFF. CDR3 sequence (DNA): TGTGCCATCGAGCGGGAGGGAAAATTCAATGAGCAGTTCTTC.

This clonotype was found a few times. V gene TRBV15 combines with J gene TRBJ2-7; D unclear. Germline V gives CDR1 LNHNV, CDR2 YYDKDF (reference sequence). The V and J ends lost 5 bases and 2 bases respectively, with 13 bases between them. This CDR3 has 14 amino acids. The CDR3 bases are TGTGCCACCAGCGGGTCGATCCCTCCCTACGAGCAGTACTTC. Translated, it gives CATSGSIPPYEQYF.

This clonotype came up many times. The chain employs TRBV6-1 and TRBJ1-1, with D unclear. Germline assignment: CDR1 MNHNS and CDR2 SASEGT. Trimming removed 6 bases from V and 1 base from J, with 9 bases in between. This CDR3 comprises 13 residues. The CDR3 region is CASSAAPNTEAFF. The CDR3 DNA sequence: TGTGCCAGCAGCGCCGCCCCGAACACTGAAGCTTTCTTT.

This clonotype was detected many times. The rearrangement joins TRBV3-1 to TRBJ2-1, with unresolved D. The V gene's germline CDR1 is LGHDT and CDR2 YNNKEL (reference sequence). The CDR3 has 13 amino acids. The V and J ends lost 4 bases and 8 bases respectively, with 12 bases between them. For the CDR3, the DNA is TGTGCCAGCAGCCTCGGTAATGGCGATGAGCAGTTCTTC. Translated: CASSLGNGDEQFF.

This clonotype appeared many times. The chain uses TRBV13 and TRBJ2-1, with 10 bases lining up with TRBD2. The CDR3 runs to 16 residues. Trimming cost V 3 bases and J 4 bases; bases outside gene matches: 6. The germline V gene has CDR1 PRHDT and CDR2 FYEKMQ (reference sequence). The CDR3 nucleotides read TGTGCCAGCAGCTTGGACCCTAGCGGGGGTTACAATGAGCAGTTCTTC. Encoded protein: CASSLDPSGGYNEQFF.

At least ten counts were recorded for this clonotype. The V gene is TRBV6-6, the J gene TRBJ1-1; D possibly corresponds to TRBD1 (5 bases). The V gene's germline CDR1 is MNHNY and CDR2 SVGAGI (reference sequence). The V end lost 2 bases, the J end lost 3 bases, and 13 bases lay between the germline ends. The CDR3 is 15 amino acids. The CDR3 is CASSYGLKGDTEAFF. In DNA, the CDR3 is TGTGCCAGCAGTTACGGACTTAAAGGGGACACTGAAGCTTTCTTT.

The DNA for the CDR3 is TGTGCCAGCAACGGGGGGACCTCTGGAAACACCATATATTTT. It specifies CASNGGTSGNTIYF. V is TRBV7-6 and J is TRBJ1-3; perhaps TRBD1 as D (5 bases). V shed 7 bases and J shed 0 bases, with 10 bases lying between them. From germline, CDR1 is SGHVS and CDR2 FNYEAQ. The CDR3 loop spans 14 amino acids.

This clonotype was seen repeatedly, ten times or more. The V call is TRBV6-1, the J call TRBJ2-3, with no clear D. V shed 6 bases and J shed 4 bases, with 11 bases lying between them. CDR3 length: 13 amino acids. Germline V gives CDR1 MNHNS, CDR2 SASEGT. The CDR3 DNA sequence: TGTGCCAGCAGGCTCGACCTTCCAGATACGCAGTATTTT. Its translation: CASRLDLPDTQYF.

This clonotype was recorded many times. CDR3 sequence: CASSPRGLAFYEQYF. CDR3 in DNA: TGTGCCAGCAGCCCCCGTGGGCTAGCGTTCTACGAGCAGTACTTC. The rearrangement uses TRBV9 and TRBJ2-7; D might be TRBD2 (6 bases). The CDR3 is 15 residues long. Trimming removed 4 bases at V and 3 bases at J, with 17 bases between. Germline V CDR1 and CDR2: SGDLS, YYNGEE.

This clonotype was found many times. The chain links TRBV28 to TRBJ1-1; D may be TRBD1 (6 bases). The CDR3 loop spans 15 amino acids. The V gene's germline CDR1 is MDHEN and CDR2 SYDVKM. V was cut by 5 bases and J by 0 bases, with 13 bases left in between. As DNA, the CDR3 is TGTGCCAGCAGTGCTTGGGACAAAATGAACACTGAAGCTTTCTTT. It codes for CASSAWDKMNTEAFF.

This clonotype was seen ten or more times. In DNA form, the CDR3 reads TGTGCCAGCAGCTCGGGACTAGCGGGAGGTCGAGAGACCCAGTACTTC. This codes for CASSSGLAGGRETQYF. The chain employs TRBV3-1 and TRBJ2-5, with 15 bases identical to TRBD2. The CDR3 totals 16 residues. V dropped 5 bases and J dropped 4; count of bases not matched to a gene: 5. The germline CDR1 and CDR2 sequences are LGHDT and YNNKEL (reference sequence).